The next 9 T cell receptor beta chains were all read from a single sample in a study of cytomegalovirus exposure and HLA in healthy donors. Using immunoSEQ multiplex PCR, the repertoire was profiled, and TCRdb retains in-frame clones only, with some absent. The sample lists over 250,000 clones, 65% to 90% occurring once. The sequenced sample was PBMCs. All receptors come from a woman younger than 30 in good health and CMV-seronegative.

This rearrangement joins TRBV6-4 to TRBJ2-1; 16 bases fit TRBD2. CDR1 MRHNA and CDR2 SNTAGT come from the germline V gene. The CDR3 consists of 15 residues. The V segment lost 6 bases and the J segment 9 bases; nucleotides outside the gene matches: 5. CDR3 nucleotides: TGTGCCAGCAGCCAAGGGACTAGCGGGGGGGCTGAGCAGTTCTTC. Residues: CASSQGTSGGAEQFF.

This clone was observed once. The chain employs TRBV5-4 and TRBJ1-1; D is ambiguous. Germline V lookup: CDR1 SGHNT, CDR2 YYREEE (reference sequence). V lost 3 bases and J lost 0, with 12 bases in between. CDR3 length: 15 residues. The CDR3 is CASSYDNLMNTEAFF. In nucleotides, the CDR3 is TGTGCCAGCAGCTACGACAACCTTATGAACACTGAAGCTTTCTTT.

The rearrangement links TRBV5-1 to TRBJ2-7; 8 bases line up with TRBD1. In germline, CDR1 is SGHRS, CDR2 YFSETQ. The V segment lost 4 bases and the J segment 5 bases; nucleotides outside the gene matches: 8. The CDR3 spans 14 residues. The CDR3 loop is CASSLGDRTNEQYF. The DNA of the CDR3 is TGCGCCAGCAGCCTAGGGGACAGGACGAACGAGCAGTACTTC.

The gene calls are TRBV5-1 and TRBJ1-1; D might be TRBD1 (6 bases). Germline V gene lookup returns CDR1 SGHRS and CDR2 YFSETQ. V was clipped by 3 bases and J by 11 bases, with 17 bases between them. CDR3 size: 13 residues. The CDR3 bases are TGCGCCAGCAGCTGGTACAGGGTGCGTAGGGCTTTCTTT. Translating gives CASSWYRVRRAFF.

This clone turned up a few times. The rearrangement joins TRBV30 to TRBJ2-7; weak D call: TRBD2 (6 bases). The CDR3 runs 11 residues. V lost 7 bases and J 4 bases, leaving 11 bases between the germline ends. Looked up from germline, CDR1 is GTSNPN and CDR2 is SVGIG (reference sequence). DNA of the CDR3: TGTGCCTTCGGACGGGGGTACGAGCAGTACTTC. Its translation: CAFGRGYEQYF.

This sequence joins TRBV11-3 and TRBJ2-7; 10 positions match TRBD1. The CDR3 is 15 amino acids. Losses at the gene ends were 5 bases for V and 5 bases for J; bases not matched to a gene: 9. CDR1 is SGHNT, CDR2 YENEEA, per germline. The CDR3 coding sequence is TGTGCCAGCAGCCAACGTGTGACAGGGGGCCACGAGCAGTACTTC. As protein: CASSQRVTGGHEQYF.

The chain links TRBV6-5 to TRBJ2-3, with 8 bases aligning to TRBD2. The trim removed 0 bases at V and 4 bases at J, leaving 6 bases unmatched. The CDR3 has 16 amino acids. Per the germline V gene, CDR1 is MNHEY and CDR2 is SVGAGI. CDR3 sequence (DNA): TGTGCCAGCAGTTACTCCGGGGGGGCCGGTGCAGATACGCAGTATTTT. Residues: CASSYSGGAGADTQYF.

This chain uses TRBV7-2 with TRBJ2-3, with a weak D call TRBD2 (6 bases). Germline CDR1 SGHTA, CDR2 FQGNSA. The germline V and J ends were trimmed by 5 bases and 0 bases, with 12 bases remaining between them. This CDR3 is 15 amino acids long. DNA for the CDR3: TGTGCCAGCAGCCTGGAGGGGTTAAGCACAGATACGCAGTATTTT. This sequence encodes CASSLEGLSTDTQYF.

This chain links TRBV7-9 with TRBJ1-5, with unresolved D. Germline CDR1 is SEHNR and CDR2 is FQNEAQ (reference sequence). This CDR3 region has 13 residues. With 2 bases removed from V and 1 base from J, the gap between germline ends came to 3 bases. The CDR3 DNA sequence: TGTGCCAGCAGCTTAACAAGCAATCAGCCCCAGCATTTT. Its translation: CASSLTSNQPQHF. Supplemented by reference TRBV7-9 and TRBJ1-5, the full variable domain reads DTGVSQNPRHKITKRGQNVTFRCDPISEHNRLYWYRQTLGQGPEFLTYFQNEAQLEKSRLLSDRFSAERPKGSFSTLEIQRTEQGDSAMYLCASSLTSNQPQHFGDGTRLSIL.